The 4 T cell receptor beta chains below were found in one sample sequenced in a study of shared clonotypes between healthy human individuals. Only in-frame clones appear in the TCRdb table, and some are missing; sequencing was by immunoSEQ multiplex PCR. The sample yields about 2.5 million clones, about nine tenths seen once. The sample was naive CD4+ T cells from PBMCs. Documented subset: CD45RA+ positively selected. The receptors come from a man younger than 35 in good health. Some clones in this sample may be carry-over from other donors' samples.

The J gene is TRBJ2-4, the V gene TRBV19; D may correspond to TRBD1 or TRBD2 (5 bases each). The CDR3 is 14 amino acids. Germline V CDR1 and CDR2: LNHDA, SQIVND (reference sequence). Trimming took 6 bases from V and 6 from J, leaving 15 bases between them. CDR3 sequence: CASSLEGMGNIQYF. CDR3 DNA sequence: TGTGCCAGTAGCCTAGAGGGGATGGGAAACATTCAGTACTTC.

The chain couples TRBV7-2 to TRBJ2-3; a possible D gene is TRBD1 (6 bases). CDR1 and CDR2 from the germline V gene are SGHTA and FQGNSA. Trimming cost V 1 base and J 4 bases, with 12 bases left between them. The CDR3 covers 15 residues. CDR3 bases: TGTGCCAGCAGCTTAGGGGGGCCGGGCGCAGATACGCAGTATTTT. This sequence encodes CASSLGGPGADTQYF.

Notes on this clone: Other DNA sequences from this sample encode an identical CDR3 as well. In nucleotides, the CDR3 is TGTGCCAGCAGTTACCGCGACAGAGGCTATGGCTACACCTTC. Residues: CASSYRDRGYGYTF. The chain combines TRBV6-5 with TRBJ1-2, with TRBD1 as a possible D gene (5 bases). Trimming removed 2 bases from V and 4 bases from J, with 11 bases in between. CDR1 is MNHEY, CDR2 SVGAGI, per germline. This CDR3 comprises 14 residues.

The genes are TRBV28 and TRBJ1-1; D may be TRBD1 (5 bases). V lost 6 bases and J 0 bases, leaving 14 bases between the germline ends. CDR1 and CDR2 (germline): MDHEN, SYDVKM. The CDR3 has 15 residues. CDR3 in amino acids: CASRSGTLMNTEAFF. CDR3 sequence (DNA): TGTGCCAGCAGATCCGGGACCCTAATGAACACTGAAGCTTTCTTT. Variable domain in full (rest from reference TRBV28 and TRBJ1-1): DVKVTQSSRYLVKRTGEKVFLECVQDMDHENMFWYRQDPGLGLRLIYFSYDVKMKEKGDIPEGYSVSREKKERFSLILESASTNQTSMYLCASRSGTLMNTEAFFGQGTRLTVV.